This T cell receptor (beta chain) was sequenced for a study of graft-versus-host responses after intestinal transplantation. In the study overall: Multivisceral, liver-intestinal, or isolated intestinal grafts were transplanted into recipients. All of the recipients had induction that used anti-thymocyte globulin, then tacrolimus and steroids for about 3 years. The study, taken as a whole, reports: Where graft-donor T cell macrochimerism was present, patients had high graft-versus-host to host-versus-graft clonal ratios in allografts.

Co-plating was performed using about 200,000 CFSE-labeled responder cells and about 200,000 irradiated, violet-dye-labeled stimulator cells. Germline CDR1 reads LGHNA; CDR2 reads YSLEER. Trimming pared 4 bases from V and 0 bases from J, leaving 13 bases between. This CDR3 has 16 amino acids. Produced via immunoSEQ multiplex PCR; TCRdb's table is partial and in-frame only. The profile shows roughly 9,400 clones, 25% to 40% of them singletons. The sequencing here drew on alloreactive CD4+ T cells from a mixed lymphocyte reaction culture, taken before intestinal transplant. Subset here: CFSE-low proliferating T cells sorted from approximately 6-day pre-transplant mixed lymphocyte reaction (GvH or HvG direction). The chain recombines TRBV4-3 with TRBJ1-3; no definite D call. This clonotype was sampled from a human patient who received an intestinal transplant. The CDR3 nucleotides read TGCGCCAGCAGCCTAATCGGGATCCTCTCTGGAAACACCATATATTTT. Protein sequence: CASSLIGILSGNTIYF.